These 25 T cell receptor beta chains originate from one sample sequenced in a study of chemoradiotherapy in HPV16-positive cancers. Using immunoSEQ multiplex PCR, the repertoire was profiled, and TCRdb retains in-frame clones only, with some absent. The repertoire holds about 5,000 clones, with roughly 93% as singletons. The specimen was obtained from a patient who underwent chemoradiotherapy. These receptors came from a human donor with HPV-associated anogenital cancer.

The chain employs TRBV7-9 and TRBJ2-5; D may be TRBD1 (6 bases). This CDR3 region has 15 residues. V was cut by 4 bases and J by 4 bases, with 16 bases left in between. CDR1 is SEHNR, CDR2 FQNEAQ, per germline (reference sequence). In nucleotides, the CDR3 is TGTGCCAGCAGCTCCCGAGGGGGTGGAGTAGAGACCCAGTACTTC. It encodes CASSSRGGGVETQYF.

The V gene is TRBV6-6, the J gene TRBJ2-3, with D uncertain. Trimming removed 3 bases at V and 4 bases at J, with 5 bases between. This CDR3 has 12 residues. Looked up from germline, CDR1 is MNHNY and CDR2 is SVGAGI (reference sequence). CDR3 amino acids: CASSYSPDTQYF. Written as DNA, the CDR3 is TGTGCCAGCAGTTATTCTCCAGATACGCAGTATTTT.

The chain recombines TRBV7-2 with TRBJ2-1; the D gene could be TRBD1 or TRBD2 (7 bases each). Germline-derived CDR1 and CDR2 are SGHTA and FQGNSA. The CDR3 is 15 amino acids. The V gene lost 2 bases and the J gene lost 7 bases, with 15 bases spanning the gap. CDR3 loop: CASSLQTGTMNEQFF. CDR3 in DNA: TGTGCCAGCAGCTTACAGACAGGGACTATGAATGAGCAGTTCTTC. The full variable domain, completed using reference TRBV7-2 and TRBJ2-1, is GAGVSQSPSNKVTEKGKDVELRCDPISGHTALYWYRQSLGQGLEFLIYFQGNSAPDKSGLPSDRFSAERTGGSVSTLTIQRTQQEDSAVYLCASSLQTGTMNEQFFGPGTRLTVL.

The CDR3 DNA reads as TGTGCCAGCAGCCGCACAGGGGCGACGAGCTCCTACGAGCAGTACTTC. Translating it yields CASSRTGATSSYEQYF. V usage is TRBV7-2 and J usage is TRBJ2-7, with 7 positions matching TRBD1. This CDR3 region has 16 residues. Germline V lookup: CDR1 SGHTA, CDR2 FQGNSA. Germline trimming cut 5 bases from V and 0 bases from J; bases unmatched to any gene: 10.

This chain links TRBV29-1 with TRBJ1-3, with D hard to call. Germline V gives CDR1 SQVTM, CDR2 ANQGSEA. The CDR3 has 13 amino acids. V gave up 4 bases and J gave up 0 bases, with 7 bases separating them. CDR3 sequence (DNA): TGCAGCGTTGGTTCCTCCTCTGGAAACACCATATATTTT. Translation gives CSVGSSSGNTIYF.

The chain employs TRBV6-1 and TRBJ2-7; no firm D call. CDR1 and CDR2 (germline): MNHNS, SASEGT. Between the trimmed V and J ends, which lost 0 bases and 9 bases, there was a span of 18 bases. The CDR3 is 15 amino acids. This CDR3 is CASSEASSPKVGQYF. The DNA of the CDR3 is TGTGCCAGCAGTGAAGCTTCGTCTCCCAAAGTGGGGCAGTACTTC.

The chain carries TRBV15 and TRBJ1-4; TRBD1 is a possible D gene (6 bases). Trimming left V 0 bases short and J 5 bases short, with 10 bases between. CDR3 length equals 15 residues. Per the germline V gene, CDR1 is LNHNV and CDR2 is YYDKDF (reference sequence). The CDR3 DNA reads as TGTGCCACCAGCAGAGACGGGGGGGCCAATGAAAAACTGTTTTTT. This sequence encodes CATSRDGGANEKLFF.

The chain has TRBV18 and TRBJ1-2; D is perhaps TRBD1 (5 bases). Deletions cut 6 bases from V and 2 bases from J, with 10 bases between. CDR3 size: 13 residues. Looked up from germline, CDR1 is KGHSH and CDR2 is LQKENI. CDR3 bases: TGTGCCAGCTCCATACGGGACAACTATGGCTACACCTTC. Translating gives CASSIRDNYGYTF.

The CDR3 sequence is CASSQDLGTRTGELFF. In DNA, the CDR3 is TGTGCCAGCAGCCAAGATCTGGGGACGCGGACCGGGGAGCTGTTTTTT. V gene TRBV4-2 combines with J gene TRBJ2-2; the D call may be TRBD1 or TRBD2 (5 bases each). V was trimmed by 0 bases and J by 5 bases, leaving 13 bases between them. CDR1 is LGHNA, CDR2 YNFKEQ, per germline. The CDR3 has 16 residues.

The chain links TRBV7-9 to TRBJ1-2, with no clear D. Germline CDR1 reads SEHNR; CDR2 reads FQNEAQ (reference sequence). The CDR3 covers 12 residues. Trimming took off 3 bases at V and 2 bases at J, with 4 bases between the two ends. The CDR3 sequence: CASSFNNYGYTF. DNA for the CDR3: TGTGCCAGCAGCTTCAACAACTATGGCTACACCTTC. Supplemented by reference TRBV7-9 and TRBJ1-2, the full variable domain reads DTGVSQNPRHKITKRGQNVTFRCDPISEHNRLYWYRQTLGQGPEFLTYFQNEAQLEKSRLLSDRFSAERPKGSFSTLEIQRTEQGDSAMYLCASSFNNYGYTFGSGTRLTVV.

This clone appeared a few times. J is TRBJ2-1 and V is TRBV6-6, with TRBD1 matching 9 bases. Germline CDR1 is MNHNY and CDR2 is SVGAGI (reference sequence). The CDR3 consists of 15 residues. V trimming: 2 bases; J trimming: 8 bases; junction bases outside the gene matches: 7. The CDR3 region has the DNA TGTGCCAGCAGTTACCAGGGACAGGGTTCGGATGAGCAGTTCTTC. This gives the protein CASSYQGQGSDEQFF.

The chain has TRBV20-1 and TRBJ1-1, with D hard to call. Per the germline V gene, CDR1 is DFQATT and CDR2 is SNEGSKA (reference sequence). This CDR3 is built from 11 residues. The V and J ends lost 3 bases and 10 bases respectively, with 12 bases between them. DNA of the CDR3: TGCAGTGCTAGCCAAATCAGGAGAGCTTTCTTT. This encodes CSASQIRRAFF.

V and J are TRBV5-1 and TRBJ2-3, with 9 bases matching TRBD1. The CDR3 spans 18 residues. The germline gives CDR1 SGHRS, CDR2 YFSETQ. The trim removed 3 bases at V and 0 bases at J, leaving 11 bases unmatched. The CDR3 nucleotides are TGCGCCAGCAGCTCTCCTACCCGGGACAGGGATAGCACAGATACGCAGTATTTT. This encodes CASSSPTRDRDSTDTQYF.

The J gene is TRBJ1-5, the V gene TRBV28, with a tentative D call TRBD1 (6 bases). The CDR3 is 14 amino acids. Germline V gene data show CDR1 as MDHEN and CDR2 as SYDVKM. V shed 6 bases and J shed 7 bases, with 16 bases lying between them. As DNA, the CDR3 is TGTGCCAGCAGCGAAATAACAGGGATGCAGCCCCAGCATTTT. This translates into CASSEITGMQPQHF.

V is TRBV5-5 and J is TRBJ1-2; no clear D gene. Germline lookup yields CDR1 SGHKS and CDR2 YYEKEE (reference sequence). Trimming removed 4 bases from V and 3 bases from J, with 19 bases in between. The CDR3 is 16 residues long. CDR3 sequence: CASSPEGGTPDYGYTF. Written as DNA, the CDR3 is TGTGCCAGCAGCCCGGAGGGCGGCACCCCAGACTATGGCTACACCTTC.

The V gene is TRBV14, the J gene TRBJ2-1; 9 bases match TRBD1. J lost 9 bases, V lost 1 base, and 1 base had no gene match. Germline CDR1 reads SGHDN; CDR2 reads FVKESK. The length of the CDR3 is 13 residues. CDR3 DNA sequence: TGTGCCAGCAGCCAAGGGACAGGGGTTGAGCAGTTCTTC. Its translation: CASSQGTGVEQFF.

This chain uses TRBV6-5 with TRBJ2-7; 9 bases match TRBD1. The germline V gene encodes CDR1 MNHEY and CDR2 SVGAGI. Trimming took 7 bases from V and 8 from J; bases not matched to a gene: 9. The CDR3 is made up of 13 amino acids. In nucleotides, the CDR3 is TGTGCCAGCAAGCCGGGACAGGGCTTACAGCAGTACTTC. Protein product: CASKPGQGLQQYF.

The chain carries TRBV5-1 and TRBJ1-4; TRBD1 matches 7 bases. V gave up 4 bases and J gave up 1 base; unmatched junction bases: 4. Germline V gene sequence: CDR1 SGHRS, CDR2 YFSETQ. This CDR3 contains 15 residues. The CDR3 nucleotides read TGCGCCAGCAGCACAGACAGGGAAACTAATGAAAAACTGTTTTTT. Encoded protein: CASSTDRETNEKLFF.

V usage is TRBV4-1 and J usage is TRBJ1-5; 7 nucleotides agree with TRBD1. CDR3 length: 16 residues. Germline V gives CDR1 MGHRA, CDR2 YSYEKL. The ends lost 3 bases at V and 5 bases at J; junction bases unmatched: 10. Here the CDR3 DNA reads TGCGCCAGCAGCCAGGGACTGACAGGGTCACATCAGCCCCAGCATTTT. This encodes CASSQGLTGSHQPQHF.

The chain has TRBV28 and TRBJ1-2; the D is unclear. The CDR3 consists of 14 residues. In germline, CDR1 is MDHEN, CDR2 SYDVKM. V was trimmed by 6 bases and J by 5 bases, leaving 16 bases between them. CDR3 DNA: TGTGCCAGCAGCCTCGGAGACTCGGGGTATGGCTACACCTTC. Amino acid sequence: CASSLGDSGYGYTF.

This chain connects TRBV2 to TRBJ2-2; D may correspond to TRBD1 or TRBD2 (5 bases each). The V gene lost 6 bases and the J gene lost 2 bases, with 10 bases spanning the gap. The length of the CDR3 is 14 residues. Germline V gives CDR1 SNHLY, CDR2 FYNNEI. CDR3 coding DNA: TGTGCCAGCAGGATAGGGACCAACACCGGGGAGCTGTTTTTT. Translating gives CASRIGTNTGELFF.

V and J are TRBV11-2 and TRBJ1-5; 7 bases fit TRBD1. CDR1 SGHAT and CDR2 FQNNGV come from the germline V gene. V lost 5 bases, J lost 7 bases, and 8 bases stayed unmatched. The CDR3 sequence is 14 residues long. The CDR3 reads CASSVGRGGQPQHF. The CDR3 region has the DNA TGTGCCAGCAGCGTCGGCAGGGGGGGACAGCCCCAGCATTTT.

The chain recombines TRBV29-1 with TRBJ1-2; D is unresolved. Trimming took 6 bases from V and 8 from J, leaving 7 bases between them. CDR1 is SQVTM and CDR2 is ANQGSEA in the germline V gene. The CDR3 is made up of 9 amino acids. CDR3 nucleotide sequence: TGCAGCGTGTTGGAAGGCTACACCTTC. This translates into CSVLEGYTF. The variable domain in full, completed from reference TRBV29-1 and TRBJ1-2, reads SAVISQKPSRDICQRGTSLTIQCQVDSQVTMMFWYRQQPGQSLTLIATANQGSEATYESGFVIDKFPISRPNLTFSTLTVSNMSPEDSSIYLCSVLEGYTFGSGTRLTVV.

This chain uses TRBV4-1 with TRBJ2-6; D perhaps matches TRBD1 (5 bases). The CDR3 has 16 residues. Trimming left V 1 base short and J 0 bases short, with 7 bases between. Per germline, CDR1 MGHRA and CDR2 YSYEKL. The CDR3 sequence: CASSQGQSSGANVLTF. The CDR3 region has the DNA TGCGCCAGCAGCCAAGGACAGAGCTCTGGGGCCAACGTCCTGACTTTC.

The J gene is TRBJ1-1, the V gene TRBV11-1, with TRBD1 matching over 8 bases. Germline assignment: CDR1 SGHAT and CDR2 FQDESV (reference sequence). CDR3 length: 17 amino acids. J was trimmed by 3 bases and V by 5 bases; bases with no gene match: 14. CDR3 region: CASSPGQGEGQDTEAFF. For the CDR3, the DNA is TGTGCCAGCAGCCCAGGACAGGGAGAGGGGCAGGACACTGAAGCTTTCTTT.